This entry describes one T cell receptor beta chain. Antigen specificity is unknown. Method: immunoSEQ multiplex PCR; TCRdb's copy keeps in-frame clones and lacks some. The sample consists of 150,000 to 200,000 clones, 85% to 90% of them appearing once. The data originate from a study of T cell responses to AZD1222 COVID-19 vaccine. Study-level points and caveats: There were mostly white British donors and more females than males, and clonal diversity was possibly underestimated.

This CDR3 spans 11 amino acids. V lost 5 bases and J 3 bases, leaving 4 bases between the germline ends. Germline V lookup: CDR1 MDHEN, CDR2 SYDVKM. The chain carries TRBV28 and TRBJ1-1; D call uncertain. The receptor comes from an adult in good health. The specimen was peripheral blood, collected on day 0 of AZD1222 vaccination. This chain's CDR3 is CASSEYTEAFF. The DNA for the CDR3 is TGTGCCAGCAGTGAGTACACTGAAGCTTTCTTT. The full variable domain, with the rest looked up from reference TRBV28 and TRBJ1-1, is DVKVTQSSRYLVKRTGEKVFLECVQDMDHENMFWYRQDPGLGLRLIYFSYDVKMKEKGDIPEGYSVSREKKERFSLILESASTNQTSMYLCASSEYTEAFFGQGTRLTVV.